Listed below are T cell receptor beta chains from one sample, sequenced in a study of CD8 T cells in Susac syndrome. Each CDR3 protein is one row after TCRdb ran MiXCR on the immunoSEQ multiplex PCR reads. In the table there are some 300,000 distinct CDR3 sequences, about 89% of which are singletons. Source material: CD8+ T cells from PBMCs. The receptor set was obtained from a human donor with multiple sclerosis. The CDR3 runs from the conserved cysteine through the conserved F or W. D genes are given only for firm matches. Some rows have no size entry. The others give once, few or many, or a class for an expanded clone.

d_call | j_call | clone_size | v_call | cdr3_nt | cdr3_aa
- | TRBJ2-7 | - | TRBV20-1 | TGCAGCCCAAGAGCCGGACTATCAGGGCACTACGAGCAGTACTTC | CSPRAGLSGHYEQYF
- | TRBJ2-1 | - | TRBV6-5 | TGTGCCAGCAGACTGACACCTAACAATGAGCAGTTCTTC | CASRLTPNNEQFF
- | TRBJ2-5 | - | TRBV4-3 | TGCGCCAGCAGCCAAGATTTCCCCACGAGGGGCCAAGAGACCCAGTACTTC | CASSQDFPTRGQETQYF
TRBD2 | TRBJ2-1 | - | TRBV10-3 | TGTGCCATCAGTGATCCTAGCGGGGGGGCCAATGAGCAGTTCTTC | CAISDPSGGANEQFF
TRBD2 | TRBJ2-1 | once | TRBV6-1 | TGTGCCAGCAGAGGACTAGCGGGAGCTAGTTACAATGAGCAGTTCTTC | CASRGLAGASYNEQFF
TRBD2 | TRBJ2-3 | - | TRBV4-3 | TGCGCCAGCAGCCATGGACTAGCGGGGGTAGTTGTCGGCACAGATACGCAGTATTTT | CASSHGLAGVVVGTDTQYF
- | TRBJ2-7 | - | TRBV9 | TGTGCCAGCAGCGCCCTAGGGGGGGCGGAGTACTACGAGCAGTACTTC | CASSALGGAEYYEQYF
TRBD1 | TRBJ2-7 | - | TRBV28 | TGTGCCAGCAGTTTTCTTCTACAGGGGCCTTACGAGCAGTACTTC | CASSFLLQGPYEQYF
- | TRBJ2-1 | - | TRBV6-2/TRBV6-3 | TGTGCCAGCAGTTACGGGCTATTGAACAATGAGCAGTTCTTC | CASSYGLLNNEQFF
- | TRBJ1-4 | once | TRBV7-9 | TGTGCCAGCAGCAGCTTATCTTATAAACTGTTTTTT | CASSSLSYKLFF
TRBD2 | TRBJ2-1 | - | TRBV7-9 | TGTGCCAGCAGCTTAGCGGCGGCTAGCGGTGAGCAGTTCTTC | CASSLAAASGEQFF
TRBD2 | TRBJ2-7 | - | TRBV29-1 | TGCAGCGTCGCCCTACTTACTAGCGGGAGTTACGAGCAGTACTTC | CSVALLTSGSYEQYF
- | TRBJ2-1 | - | TRBV12-3/TRBV12-4 | TGTGCCAGCATCCTAGATGGATCCTACAATGAGCAGTTCTTC | CASILDGSYNEQFF
- | TRBJ1-1 | - | TRBV4-1 | TGCGCCAGCAGCCTCTCATACTTGGCCACTGAAGCTTTCTTT | CASSLSYLATEAFF
TRBD2 | TRBJ2-5 | few | TRBV30 | TGTGCCTGGAGCGGCGCAGCGGGAGATGGCCGCGGTCAGTACTTC | CAWSGAAGDGRGQYF
TRBD2 | TRBJ2-3 | - | TRBV29-1 | TGCAGCGTTGAGGCGGGGGACAGCACAGATACGCAGTATTTT | CSVEAGDSTDTQYF
- | TRBJ2-7 | - | TRBV19 | TGTGCCAGTACCCCATTTCCGGCGGCGGACTGGGGCGAGCAGTACTTC | CASTPFPAADWGEQYF
TRBD2 | TRBJ2-7 | - | TRBV28 | TGTGCCAGCAGTCTACTAGCGGGAGTAGGCCACGAGCAGTACTTC | CASSLLAGVGHEQYF
TRBD1 | TRBJ2-1 | - | TRBV6-6 | TGTGCCAGCAGTTACACCGCAGGGGGTGAATCGTTCTTC | CASSYTAGGESFF
- | TRBJ2-1 | - | TRBV6-2/TRBV6-3 | TGTGCCAGCAGGCCCAGTGGGACTTCCAATGAGCAGTTCTTC | CASRPSGTSNEQFF
TRBD1 | TRBJ1-1 | - | TRBV5-1 | TGCGCCAGCAGCTGGGCCGCGGGACAGGAAGCTTTCTTT | CASSWAAGQEAFF
- | TRBJ1-1 | - | TRBV6-5 | TGTGCCAGCAGTTATCCCCCAACGCAGGGTCGGAACACTGAAGCTTTCTTT | CASSYPPTQGRNTEAFF
TRBD1 | TRBJ2-7 | - | TRBV5-1 | TGCGCCAGCAGCTTGGGACAGGGATTACGGTACGAGCAGTACTTC | CASSLGQGLRYEQYF
- | TRBJ1-5 | - | TRBV27 | TGTGCCAGCAGTTACACGGGACGGAATCAGCCCCAGCATTTT | CASSYTGRNQPQHF
TRBD2 | TRBJ2-1 | - | TRBV4-3 | TGCGCCAGCAGCCAATTAACCGGCGTAGCGGGAGGGCCAACTGAGCAGTTCTTC | CASSQLTGVAGGPTEQFF
- | TRBJ2-5 | - | TRBV21-1 | TGTGCCAGCGGCCGGCGACAGGACCAAGAGACCCAGTACTTC | CASGRRQDQETQYF
- | TRBJ1-4 | - | TRBV6-5 | TGTGCCAGCAGTTACTCTGGAGTAGACGAAAAACTGTTTTTT | CASSYSGVDEKLFF
TRBD1 | TRBJ2-2 | - | TRBV30 | TGTGCCTGGACCAGACAGGGAGAGGGGACCGGGGAGCTGTTTTTT | CAWTRQGEGTGELFF
TRBD2 | TRBJ2-1 | - | TRBV13 | TGTGCCAGCAGCTTACTAGCGGGAGGTCCCCCGAATGAGCAGTTCTTC | CASSLLAGGPPNEQFF
- | TRBJ2-3 | - | TRBV6-4 | TGTGCCAGCAGTGTCGGTGGGGAAGATACGCAGTATTTT | CASSVGGEDTQYF
TRBD1 | TRBJ2-7 | - | TRBV27 | TGTGCCAGCAGTTTATTGCCCGGACAGGGCGGCTACGAGCAGTACTTC | CASSLLPGQGGYEQYF
TRBD2 | TRBJ2-3 | - | TRBV20-1 | TGCAGTGCTAGAGAGTCCCGGGAGGGCCGGGGGGGCACAGATACGCAGTATTTT | CSARESREGRGGTDTQYF
TRBD1 | TRBJ1-5 | - | TRBV6-1 | TGTGCCAGCAGAACGACAGGGTTGAATCAGCCCCAGCATTTT | CASRTTGLNQPQHF
TRBD2 | TRBJ2-5 | - | TRBV20-1 | TGCAGTGCTAGAGGCACCCCGGGGAGCGGGGGGCCATGGGAGACCCAGTACTTC | CSARGTPGSGGPWETQYF
- | TRBJ2-2 | - | TRBV27 | TGTGCCAGCAGTTTAATAAGTTTTGGGGGAATCGGGGAGCTGTTTTTT | CASSLISFGGIGELFF
- | TRBJ2-1 | - | TRBV6-5 | TGTGCCAGCAGGCAGGGGCCAAGCTCCTACAATGAGCAGTTCTTC | CASRQGPSSYNEQFF
- | TRBJ1-6 | - | TRBV6-1 | TGTGCCAGCAGTGAGGAACCTTCGTTGGGAGGTAATTCACCCCTCCACTTT | CASSEEPSLGGNSPLHF
- | TRBJ2-7 | - | TRBV3-1 | TGTGCCAGCAGCCACGAGGGGATCATTAACTACGAGCAGTACTTC | CASSHEGIINYEQYF
- | TRBJ2-2 | - | TRBV3-1 | TGTGCCAGCAGCCCGGCCCGGGCACTCGGGGAGCTGTTTTTT | CASSPARALGELFF
TRBD2 | TRBJ2-1 | - | TRBV3-1 | TGTGCCAGCAGCCCGGGACTAGGCGATTCCAATGAGCAGTTCTTC | CASSPGLGDSNEQFF